The T cell receptor beta chain under discussion was sequenced for a study of graft-versus-host responses after intestinal transplantation. Study in general: Uniformly, recipients were administered anti-thymocyte globulin induction with subsequent tacrolimus and steroids for around three years. General study results and limits: With peak circulating GvH clone levels came an association with early post-transplant HvG declines. Allografts carried high graft-versus-host to host-versus-graft clonal ratios in patients having graft-donor T cell macrochimerism.

Libraries were prepared by immunoSEQ multiplex PCR; TCRdb keeps only in-frame clonotypes and omits some of them. In the table there are about 110,000 clones, over 85% of which are singletons. From germline, CDR1 is MGHDK and CDR2 SYGVNS. Trimming took off 8 bases at V and 3 bases at J, with 8 bases between the two ends. This CDR3 comprises 11 residues. A word on this clone: The antigen is unknown.

The receptor was derived from a human donor who received an intestinal transplant. The chain couples TRBV25-1 to TRBJ2-7; a weak D match, TRBD1 (6 bases). Sequencing was performed on unstimulated CD8+ T cells sorted from spleen or lymph node cells, taken before intestinal transplant. The CDR3 coding sequence is TGTGCCAGCGCAGGGGTCTACGAGCAGTACTTC. This codes for CASAGVYEQYF.